This T cell receptor beta chain was sequenced in a study of T cells in Graves' hyperthyroidism and ophthalmopathy. Researchers took RNA transcripts and amplified the TCR beta CDR3 regions from them. The TCR CDR3 first-round RT-PCR relied on the HTBI primer set. Each CDR3 protein is one row after TCRdb ran MiXCR on the multiplex PCR reads. This table holds approximately 570,000 distinct CDR3 sequences, 20% found once. Notes on the study in general: Most thyroid-expanded clonotypes above 0.001 were also found in blood. Before onset, ophthalmopathy was predicted by the model a median around 6 months earlier.

This clonotype was seen a handful of times. Antigen unknown. Those patients with uncontrolled infection, other autoimmune disease, pregnancy or lactation were excluded. Each diagnosis was grounded in clinical symptoms, serum thyroxine and TRAb, thyroid ultrasound, and orbital computed tomography. This CDR3 has 14 residues. The junction had 5 bases not matched to a gene; V was cut back by 5 bases and J by 3 bases. The rearrangement links TRBV12-3 or TRBV12-4 to TRBJ2-3; TRBD2 aligns across 7 bases. The receptor was isolated from a man in his forties with Graves' ophthalmopathy. The sample taken for sequencing was blood. CDR3 sequence: CASSRVRETDTQYF. CDR3 nucleotide sequence: TGTGCCAGCAGTCGGGTGCGGGAGACAGATACGCAGTATTTT.